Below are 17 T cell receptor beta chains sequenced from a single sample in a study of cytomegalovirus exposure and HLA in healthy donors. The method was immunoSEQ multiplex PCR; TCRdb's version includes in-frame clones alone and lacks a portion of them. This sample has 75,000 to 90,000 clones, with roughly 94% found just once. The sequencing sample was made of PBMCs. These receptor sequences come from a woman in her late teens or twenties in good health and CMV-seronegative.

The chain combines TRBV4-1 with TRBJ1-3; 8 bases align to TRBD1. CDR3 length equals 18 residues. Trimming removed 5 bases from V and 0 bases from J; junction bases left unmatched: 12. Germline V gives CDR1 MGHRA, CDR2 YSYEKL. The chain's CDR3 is CASSNVVGTGGSGNTIYF. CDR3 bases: TGCGCCAGCAGCAACGTTGTGGGAACAGGGGGCTCTGGAAACACCATATATTTT.

CDR3 amino acids: CASSYLGQGGYNSPLHF. The DNA of the CDR3 is TGTGCCAGCAGTTACCTCGGACAGGGAGGGTATAATTCACCCCTCCACTTT. The V and J genes are TRBV27 and TRBJ1-6, with 8 bases that match TRBD1. Unmatched junction bases numbered 9, after V lost 4 bases and J lost 4 bases. The germline V gene has CDR1 MNHEY and CDR2 SMNVEV (reference sequence). This CDR3 region has 17 residues.

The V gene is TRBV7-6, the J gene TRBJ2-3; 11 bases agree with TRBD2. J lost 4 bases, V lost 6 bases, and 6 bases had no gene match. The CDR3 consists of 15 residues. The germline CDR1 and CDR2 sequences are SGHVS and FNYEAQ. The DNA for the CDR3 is TGTGCCAGCAGAAGACTAGCGGGAAATTCAGATACGCAGTATTTT. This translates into CASRRLAGNSDTQYF.

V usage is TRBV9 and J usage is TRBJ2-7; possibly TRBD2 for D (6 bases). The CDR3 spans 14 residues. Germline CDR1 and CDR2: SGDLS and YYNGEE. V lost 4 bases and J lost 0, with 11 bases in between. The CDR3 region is CASSPRDSSYEQYF. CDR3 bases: TGTGCCAGCAGCCCACGGGACTCCTCCTACGAGCAGTACTTC.

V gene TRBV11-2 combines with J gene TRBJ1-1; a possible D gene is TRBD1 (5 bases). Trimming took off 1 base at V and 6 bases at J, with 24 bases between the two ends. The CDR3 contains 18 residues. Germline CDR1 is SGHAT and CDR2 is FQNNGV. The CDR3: CASSLGGGFGDFNPEAFF. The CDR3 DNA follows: TGTGCCAGCAGCTTAGGGGGTGGTTTTGGGGACTTCAATCCTGAAGCTTTCTTT.

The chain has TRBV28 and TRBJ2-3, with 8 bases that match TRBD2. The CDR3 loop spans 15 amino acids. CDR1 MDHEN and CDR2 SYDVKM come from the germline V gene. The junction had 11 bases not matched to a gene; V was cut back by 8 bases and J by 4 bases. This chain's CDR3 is CASVSRSGSPDTQYF. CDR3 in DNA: TGTGCCAGCGTTTCCCGAAGCGGGAGCCCAGATACGCAGTATTTT.

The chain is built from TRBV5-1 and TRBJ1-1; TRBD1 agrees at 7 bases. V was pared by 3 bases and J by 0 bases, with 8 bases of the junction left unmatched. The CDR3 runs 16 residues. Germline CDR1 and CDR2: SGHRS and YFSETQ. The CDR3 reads CASSSFLGQMNTEAFF. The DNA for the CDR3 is TGCGCCAGCAGCTCGTTTTTGGGACAGATGAACACTGAAGCTTTCTTT.

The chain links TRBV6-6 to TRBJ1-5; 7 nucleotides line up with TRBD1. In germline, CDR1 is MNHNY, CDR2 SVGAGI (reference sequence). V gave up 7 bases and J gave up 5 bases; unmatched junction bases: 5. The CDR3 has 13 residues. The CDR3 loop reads CASTLTGDQPQHF. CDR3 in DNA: TGTGCCAGCACCCTAACAGGGGATCAGCCCCAGCATTTT.

This CDR3 reads CAISESAGISYGYTF. The CDR3 bases are TGTGCCATCAGTGAGTCTGCAGGGATCAGCTATGGCTACACCTTC. The gene calls are TRBV10-3 and TRBJ1-2; tentatively, D is TRBD1 (5 bases). The V end was cut by 0 bases, the J end by 4 bases, with 12 bases between. Germline assignment: CDR1 ENHRY and CDR2 SYGVKD. This CDR3 is built from 15 residues.

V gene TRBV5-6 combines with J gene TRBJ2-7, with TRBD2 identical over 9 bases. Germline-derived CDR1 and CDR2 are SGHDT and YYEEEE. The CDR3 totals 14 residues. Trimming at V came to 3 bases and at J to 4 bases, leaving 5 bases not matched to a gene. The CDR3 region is CASSSGLAPYEQYF. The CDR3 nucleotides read TGTGCCAGCAGCTCCGGACTAGCGCCGTACGAGCAGTACTTC.

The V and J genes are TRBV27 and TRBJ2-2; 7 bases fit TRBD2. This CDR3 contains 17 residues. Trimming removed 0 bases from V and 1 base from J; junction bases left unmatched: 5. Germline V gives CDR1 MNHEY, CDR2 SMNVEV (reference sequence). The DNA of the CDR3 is TGTGCCAGCAGTTTATCAGCGGGGTACCTGAACACCGGGGAGCTGTTTTTT. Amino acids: CASSLSAGYLNTGELFF.

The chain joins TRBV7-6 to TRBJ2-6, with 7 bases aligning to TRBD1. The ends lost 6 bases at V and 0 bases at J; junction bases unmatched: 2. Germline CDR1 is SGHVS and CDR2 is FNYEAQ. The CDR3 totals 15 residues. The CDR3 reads CASRGQTSGANVLTF. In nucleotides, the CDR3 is TGTGCCAGCAGGGGACAGACCTCTGGGGCCAACGTCCTGACTTTC.

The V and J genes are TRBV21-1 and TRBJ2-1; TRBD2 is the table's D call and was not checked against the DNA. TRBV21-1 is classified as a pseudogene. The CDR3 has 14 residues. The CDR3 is CASPFSVNRDEQFF. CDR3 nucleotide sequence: TGTGCCAGCCCTTTTAGCGTCAATCGCGATGAGCAGTTCTTC.

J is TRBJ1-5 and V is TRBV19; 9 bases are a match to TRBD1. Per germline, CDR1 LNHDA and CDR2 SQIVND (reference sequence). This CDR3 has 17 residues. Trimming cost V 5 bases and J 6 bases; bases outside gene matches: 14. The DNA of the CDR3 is TGTGCCAGTAGTTACTCAAGGACAGGGGATATCGCTCAGCCCCAGCATTTT. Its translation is CASSYSRTGDIAQPQHF.

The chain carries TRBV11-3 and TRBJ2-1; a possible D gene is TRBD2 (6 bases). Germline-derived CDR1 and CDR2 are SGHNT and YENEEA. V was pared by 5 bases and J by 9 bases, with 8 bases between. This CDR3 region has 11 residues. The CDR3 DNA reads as TGTGCCAGCAGCCAAGCGGGTGAGCAGTTCTTC. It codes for CASSQAGEQFF.

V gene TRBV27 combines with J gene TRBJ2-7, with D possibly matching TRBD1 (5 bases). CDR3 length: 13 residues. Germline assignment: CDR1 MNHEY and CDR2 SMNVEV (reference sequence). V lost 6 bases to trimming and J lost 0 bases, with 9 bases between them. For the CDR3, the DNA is TGTGCCAGCAGCCAACAGGTCTCCTACGAGCAGTACTTC. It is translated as CASSQQVSYEQYF.

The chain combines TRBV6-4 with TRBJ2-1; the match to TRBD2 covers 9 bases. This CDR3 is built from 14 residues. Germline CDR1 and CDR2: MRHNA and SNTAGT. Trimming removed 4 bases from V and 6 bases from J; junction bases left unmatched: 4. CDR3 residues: CASSVAGVGNEQFF. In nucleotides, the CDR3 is TGTGCCAGCAGTGTAGCGGGGGTTGGCAATGAGCAGTTCTTC.